The clone carrying this T cell receptor beta chain has only a few counts. Amplification yielded TCR beta CDR3 regions, with RNA transcripts as the source. Initially, a first-round RT-PCR of the TCR CDR3 employed the HTBI primer set. TCRdb reanalysed the multiplex PCR reads using MiXCR and keeps one entry per CDR3 protein. The sample lists roughly 380,000 distinct CDR3 sequences, roughly 14% occurring once. This sample is part of a study of T cells in Graves' hyperthyroidism and ophthalmopathy. Patients aged 18 to 65 with hyperthyroidism were newly diagnosed, with duration under 2 months. The clonotype was recovered from a woman in her fifties or sixties with Graves' hyperthyroidism. Material for sequencing was blood.

Here the CDR3 DNA reads TGTGCCAGCAGCGTAGATGGGACTAGCGACAATGAGCAGTTCTTC. Its protein is CASSVDGTSDNEQFF. The chain carries TRBV9 and TRBJ2-1; 10 bases are shared with TRBD2. Germline lookup yields CDR1 SGDLS and CDR2 YYNGEE. Unmatched junction bases numbered 2, after V lost 0 bases and J lost 5 bases. This CDR3 contains 15 residues.